This T cell receptor beta chain was sequenced during a study of cytomegalovirus exposure and HLA in healthy donors. The overall study: An early data release held approximately 80 million unique TCRs from HLA-typed donors.

Donors had nominal health at sampling but likely had unrecorded immune exposures. A note on this clone: Its target is unknown. A junction boundary mismatches the germline segment, possibly from a read error.

The study ran its PCR with 60 Vbeta and 13 Jbeta primers. Sequenced by immunoSEQ multiplex PCR; TCRdb stores in-frame clones only, minus some. This table has around 250,000 clones, around 80% appearing once. The CDR3 length is 14 residues. Looked up from germline, CDR1 is SGDLS and CDR2 is YYNGEE. General study points: A later look showed TCR association rates differing by HLA locus, highest for DRB1 and lowest for HLA-C.

The TCR sequence derives from a woman between 55 and 75 years old in good health and CMV-seropositive. This chain links TRBV9 with TRBJ2-1; 8 bases agree with TRBD2. The specimen was PBMCs. CDR3 in amino acids: CANSVAGTSREQFF. The CDR3 DNA sequence: TGTGCCAACAGCGTAGCAGGGACTAGTCGTGAGCAGTTCTTC. Variable domain in full (rest from reference TRBV9 and TRBJ2-1): DSGVTQTPKHLITATGQRVTLRCSPRSGDLSVYWYQQSLDQGLQFLIQYYNGEERAKGNILERFSAQQFPDLHSELNLSSLELGDSALYFCANSVAGTSREQFFGPGTRLTVL.